The 28 T cell receptor beta chains listed next were all sequenced from one sample in a study of OX40 agonist ivuxolimab in advanced cancers. The method was immunoSEQ multiplex PCR; TCRdb's version includes in-frame clones alone and lacks a portion of them. The sample includes fewer than 30,000 clones, 65% to 80% seen only once; the top ten take 25% to 35%. The sequenced sample was CD4+ or CD8+ T cells sorted from blood, obtained in a trial of the OX40 agonist ivuxolimab. The receptors come from an adult with an advanced solid tumor such as melanoma, head and neck, liver or kidney cancer.

The chain links TRBV9 to TRBJ2-7; D not resolved. Germline CDR1 is SGDLS and CDR2 is YYNGEE. The CDR3 is 14 amino acids. V was pared by 0 bases and J by 2 bases, with 9 bases between. Here the CDR3 DNA reads TGTGCCAGCAGCGTAGGAGGCCAAGCCTACGAGCAGTACTTC. Translating gives CASSVGGQAYEQYF.

This sequence joins TRBV5-1 and TRBJ2-7, with D perhaps TRBD1 (6 bases). The CDR3 covers 15 residues. Trimming shortened V by 0 bases and J by 7 bases, and 17 bases separated the two germline ends. Germline CDR1 and CDR2: SGHRS and YFSETQ. This CDR3 reads CASSLGTAAYDEQYF. DNA for the CDR3: TGCGCCAGCAGCTTGGGGACAGCAGCCTACGATGAGCAGTACTTC.

The chain carries TRBV28 and TRBJ2-1, with D unclear. With 5 bases removed from V and 13 bases from J, the gap between germline ends came to 12 bases. CDR3 size: 11 residues. The germline V gene has CDR1 MDHEN and CDR2 SYDVKM. This CDR3 is CASSPGIIQFF. The CDR3 DNA follows: TGTGCCAGCAGTCCTGGGATAATACAGTTCTTC.

The chain couples TRBV30 to TRBJ2-7, with 8 bases identical to TRBD2. Unmatched junction bases numbered 8, after V lost 3 bases and J lost 4 bases. Germline V lookup: CDR1 GTSNPN, CDR2 SVGIG (reference sequence). CDR3 length: 14 residues. DNA of the CDR3: TGTGCCTGGAGGCGACTAGCGACTGGTTACGAGCAGTACTTC. Protein sequence: CAWRRLATGYEQYF.

This clone was detected only once. The V call is TRBV2, the J call TRBJ2-3; D ambiguous. The CDR3 has 13 amino acids. The germline gives CDR1 SNHLY, CDR2 FYNNEI. V was cut by 1 base and J by 2 bases, with 4 bases left in between. CDR3 sequence reads: CASSEVVTDTQYF. The CDR3 DNA follows: TGTGCCAGCAGTGAAGTGGTCACAGATACGCAGTATTTT.

The V gene is TRBV5-1, the J gene TRBJ2-3, with D possibly TRBD1 on 5 matching bases. This CDR3 is 16 amino acids long. Germline CDR1 SGHRS, CDR2 YFSETQ. The V and J ends lost 4 bases and 6 bases respectively, with 21 bases between them. CDR3 in DNA: TGCGCCAGCAGCGTGAAGGGGTTTATCTCATCCGATACGCAGTATTTT. Residues: CASSVKGFISSDTQYF. Looking up the rest from reference TRBV5-1 and TRBJ2-3 gives the full variable domain: KAGVTQTPRYLIKTRGQQVTLSCSPISGHRSVSWYQQTPGQGLQFLFEYFSETQRNKGNFPGRFSGRQFSNSRSEMNVSTLELGDSALYLCASSVKGFISSDTQYFGPGTRLTVL.

The chain is built from TRBV2 and TRBJ2-5; TRBD2 matches at 9 bases. Germline CDR1 reads SNHLY; CDR2 reads FYNNEI. The CDR3 is 17 amino acids. The V gene end was trimmed by 5 bases and the J gene end by 3 bases; junction bases not matched to a gene: 13. The chain's CDR3 is CASSSRSGLATKETQYF. CDR3 in DNA: TGTGCCAGCAGTAGCAGGAGCGGACTAGCGACTAAAGAGACCCAGTACTTC. Variable domain in full (rest from reference TRBV2 and TRBJ2-5): EPEVTQTPSHQVTQMGQEVILRCVPISNHLYFYWYRQILGQKVEFLVSFYNNEISEKSEIFDDQFSVERPDGSNFTLKIRSTKLEDSAMYFCASSSRSGLATKETQYFGPGTRLLVL.

The chain employs TRBV15 and TRBJ1-1; the match to TRBD1 covers 8 bases. There are 15 residues in the CDR3. The germline gives CDR1 LNHNV, CDR2 YYDKDF (reference sequence). With 4 bases clipped from V and 5 bases from J, the junction kept 9 bases outside the gene matches. DNA for the CDR3: TGTGCCACCAGCAAAAGACAGGGGATAGGGACTGAAGCTTTCTTT. Its protein is CATSKRQGIGTEAFF.

This clone turned up a few times. CDR3 protein: CASTTSGVYEQYF. Written as DNA, the CDR3 is TGTGCCAGCACCACTTCGGGGGTCTACGAGCAGTACTTC. The chain has TRBV11-3 and TRBJ2-7, with D perhaps TRBD2 (6 bases). The germline gives CDR1 SGHNT, CDR2 YENEEA. Trimming removed 7 bases from V and 3 bases from J, with 13 bases in between. This CDR3 has 13 residues.

V is TRBV21-1 and J is TRBJ2-1; the DNA was not compared with TRBD1, the D call given in the table. TRBV21-1 is an annotated pseudogene. This CDR3 has 15 amino acids. Here the CDR3 reads CASSRDRSSYNEQFF. Written as DNA, the CDR3 is TGTGCCAGCAGCCGGGACAGGAGCTCCTACAATGAGCAGTTCTTC.

The chain has TRBV29-1 and TRBJ1-2; maybe TRBD1 (6 bases). The CDR3 is 13 amino acids. With 4 bases removed from V and 2 bases from J, the gap between germline ends came to 11 bases. Germline V gives CDR1 SQVTM, CDR2 ANQGSEA. This chain's CDR3 is CSVAEGGNYGYTF. As DNA, the CDR3 is TGCAGCGTTGCAGAAGGGGGAAACTATGGCTACACCTTC. Combining the CDR3 with reference TRBV29-1 and TRBJ1-2 gives the whole variable domain SAVISQKPSRDICQRGTSLTIQCQVDSQVTMMFWYRQQPGQSLTLIATANQGSEATYESGFVIDKFPISRPNLTFSTLTVSNMSPEDSSIYLCSVAEGGNYGYTFGSGTRLTVV.

The chain has TRBV4-1 and TRBJ2-7; 8 positions agree with TRBD1. The length of the CDR3 is 15 residues. V trimming: 4 bases; J trimming: 3 bases; junction bases outside the gene matches: 8. Germline V gene lookup returns CDR1 MGHRA and CDR2 YSYEKL. The CDR3 reads CASSLEEDRDYEQYF. CDR3 coding DNA: TGCGCCAGCAGCCTAGAAGAGGACAGGGACTACGAGCAGTACTTC.

This clone showed up just a few times. The V call is TRBV28, the J call TRBJ2-1, with 7 bases lining up with TRBD1. The length of the CDR3 is 19 residues. The germline gives CDR1 MDHEN, CDR2 SYDVKM. The trim removed 5 bases at V and 0 bases at J, leaving 16 bases unmatched. In DNA form, the CDR3 reads TGTGCCAGCAGTCCTTCGGGACAGCCTTTGATCAGCTCCTACAATGAGCAGTTCTTC. Protein sequence: CASSPSGQPLISSYNEQFF.

The chain has TRBV4-1 and TRBJ2-2; D possibly matches TRBD1 or TRBD2 (6 bases each). Trimming shortened V by 3 bases and J by 1 base, and 18 bases separated the two germline ends. From germline, CDR1 is MGHRA and CDR2 YSYEKL. The CDR3 length is 18 residues. The DNA for the CDR3 is TGCGCCAGCAGCCATCCGATGGGGGGACAATTGAACACCGGGGAGCTGTTTTTT. Translation: CASSHPMGGQLNTGELFF.

This chain links TRBV7-9 with TRBJ2-5, with 7 bases matching TRBD1. CDR3 length: 14 residues. Looked up from germline, CDR1 is SEHNR and CDR2 is FQNEAQ (reference sequence). Germline trimming cut 5 bases from V and 3 bases from J; bases unmatched to any gene: 6. CDR3 sequence (DNA): TGTGCCAGCAGCCCCTGGGACAGAAAAGAGACCCAGTACTTC. This codes for CASSPWDRKETQYF.

The genes are TRBV7-9 and TRBJ2-7; D not resolved. Deletions cut 1 base from V and 2 bases from J, with 12 bases between. The CDR3 is made up of 15 amino acids. CDR1 is SEHNR and CDR2 is FQNEAQ in the germline V gene (reference sequence). CDR3 amino acids: CASSLGSGLTYEQYF. The CDR3 coding sequence is TGTGCCAGCAGCTTAGGATCTGGGTTAACCTACGAGCAGTACTTC.

The rearrangement uses TRBV11-2 and TRBJ2-1; weak D call: TRBD1 (7 bases). The CDR3 loop spans 14 amino acids. Germline CDR1 SGHAT, CDR2 FQNNGV. V dropped 6 bases and J dropped 10 bases, with 19 bases sitting between them. The CDR3 loop reads CASRARDRTSEQFF. The CDR3 region has the DNA TGTGCCAGCAGGGCGCGGGACAGAACATCGGAGCAGTTCTTC.

The chain recombines TRBV4-1 with TRBJ2-3; no definite D call. CDR3 size: 14 residues. V was clipped by 0 bases and J by 2 bases, with 6 bases between them. In germline, CDR1 is MGHRA, CDR2 YSYEKL. The CDR3 nucleotides are TGCGCCAGCAGCCAAGAGAAGTACACAGATACGCAGTATTTT. This translates into CASSQEKYTDTQYF.

CDR3 bases: TGTGCCAGTAGTAGTACTAGCTTTTTCTTTGCCTACGAGCAGTACTTC. It is translated as CASSSTSFFFAYEQYF. The V and J genes are TRBV19 and TRBJ2-7, with a weak D call TRBD2 (6 bases). The CDR3 consists of 16 residues. The ends were cut back, 4 bases at V and 2 bases at J, with 18 bases in the middle. From germline, CDR1 is LNHDA and CDR2 SQIVND (reference sequence).

V gene TRBV19 combines with J gene TRBJ2-7; TRBD2 matches at 10 bases. The V gene's germline CDR1 is LNHDA and CDR2 SQIVND (reference sequence). V trimming: 6 bases; J trimming: 5 bases; junction bases outside the gene matches: 7. There are 14 residues in the CDR3. The CDR3 region is CASSRSGGSNEQYF. DNA for the CDR3: TGTGCCAGTAGCCGTAGCGGGGGGTCTAACGAGCAGTACTTC.

The gene calls are TRBV6-5 and TRBJ2-7, with D perhaps TRBD1 (6 bases). The V end was cut by 4 bases, the J end by 2 bases, with 12 bases between. The CDR3 runs to 14 residues. Germline CDR1 is MNHEY and CDR2 is SVGAGI. The CDR3 reads CASSLPGQTYEQYF. CDR3 in DNA: TGTGCCAGCAGTTTACCGGGACAAACCTACGAGCAGTACTTC.

This clone occurred a few times. The chain is built from TRBV7-2 and TRBJ2-7, with 9 nucleotides matching TRBD2. In germline, CDR1 is SGHTA, CDR2 FQGNSA. V trimming: 4 bases; J trimming: 4 bases; junction bases outside the gene matches: 5. The CDR3 is 14 residues long. For the CDR3, the DNA is TGTGCCAGCAGCTCGTCTAGCGGGACTTACGAGCAGTACTTC. Translation: CASSSSSGTYEQYF. Full variable domain (missing parts from reference TRBV7-2 and TRBJ2-7): GAGVSQSPSNKVTEKGKDVELRCDPISGHTALYWYRQSLGQGLEFLIYFQGNSAPDKSGLPSDRFSAERTGGSVSTLTIQRTQQEDSAVYLCASSSSSGTYEQYFGPGTRLTVT.

The chain has TRBV5-1 and TRBJ2-1; 7 positions agree with TRBD1. The CDR3 contains 15 residues. The V and J ends lost 4 bases and 2 bases, in that order; junction bases with no gene match: 6. The germline CDR1 and CDR2 sequences are SGHRS and YFSETQ. The chain's CDR3 is CASSKTGNPYNEQFF. The CDR3 DNA reads TGCGCCAGCAGCAAGACAGGGAACCCCTACAATGAGCAGTTCTTC.

The chain has TRBV29-1 and TRBJ2-7; 9 bases are shared with TRBD2. V dropped 2 bases and J dropped 5; count of bases not matched to a gene: 4. The CDR3 contains 13 residues. The germline V gene has CDR1 SQVTM and CDR2 ANQGSEA. CDR3 DNA sequence: TGCAGCGTTGAACTAGCGGGAATCAACGAGCAGTACTTC. This codes for CSVELAGINEQYF.

Only one count was recorded for this clone. Here the CDR3 reads CASSQDLRDEQYF. The CDR3 region has the DNA TGTGCCAGCAGCCAAGACCTCCGGGACGAGCAGTACTTC. This rearrangement joins TRBV4-2 to TRBJ2-7, with D hard to call. Trimming took off 0 bases at V and 5 bases at J, with 8 bases between the two ends. Per germline, CDR1 LGHNA and CDR2 YNFKEQ. The CDR3 has 13 amino acids.

V and J are TRBV29-1 and TRBJ1-1; D gene uncertain. This CDR3 has 10 amino acids. The germline V gene encodes CDR1 SQVTM and CDR2 ANQGSEA. The V gene lost 2 bases and the J gene lost 7 bases, with 5 bases spanning the gap. This chain's CDR3 is CSVEPYEAFF. The CDR3 DNA follows: TGCAGCGTTGAACCGTATGAAGCTTTCTTT.

The chain has TRBV5-6 and TRBJ2-2; TRBD2 matches at 15 bases. Germline V gene lookup returns CDR1 SGHDT and CDR2 YYEEEE. V gave up 0 bases and J gave up 9 bases; unmatched junction bases: 12. This CDR3 region has 19 residues. The CDR3, as DNA: TGTGCCAGCAGCTTGGGAGGACTAGCGGGAGGGCCCGGGACTCGGGAGCTGTTTTTT. It is translated as CASSLGGLAGGPGTRELFF.

This clone was found once. J is TRBJ2-2 and V is TRBV5-8; TRBD1 aligns across 7 bases. Germline CDR1 is SGHTS and CDR2 is YDEGEE. There are 15 residues in the CDR3. V was clipped by 3 bases and J by 7 bases; unmatched bases: 9. CDR3 DNA: TGTGCCAGCAGCTGGGGACAGTACCCGAGCGGGGAGCTGTTTTTT. Its protein is CASSWGQYPSGELFF.